Listed here is a single T cell receptor beta chain. Antigen: not known. This table comes from immunoSEQ multiplex PCR, and its TCRdb copy is limited to in-frame clones, with some not included. The repertoire holds a few million clones, with more than 80% as singletons. This sample was taken from a study of shared clonotypes between healthy human individuals. There are 18 residues in the CDR3. Germline V gene data show CDR1 as SGHNT and CDR2 as YYREEE (reference sequence). V dropped 6 bases and J dropped 12; count of bases not matched to a gene: 20. Whole-study results and caveats: Naive subsets generally exceeded memory subsets in estimated richness.

This chain uses TRBV5-4 with TRBJ2-1; 14 bases are a match to TRBD2. The receptor's source is a man between 18 and 29 years old in good health. The specimen was naive CD4+ T cells sorted from blood. Described subset: CD45RA+ positively selected. The CDR3 coding sequence is TGTGCCAGCAACTTCAGCTCCGGGACTAGCGGGGGCCTCATAGGGCAGTTCTTC. Encoded protein: CASNFSSGTSGGLIGQFF.